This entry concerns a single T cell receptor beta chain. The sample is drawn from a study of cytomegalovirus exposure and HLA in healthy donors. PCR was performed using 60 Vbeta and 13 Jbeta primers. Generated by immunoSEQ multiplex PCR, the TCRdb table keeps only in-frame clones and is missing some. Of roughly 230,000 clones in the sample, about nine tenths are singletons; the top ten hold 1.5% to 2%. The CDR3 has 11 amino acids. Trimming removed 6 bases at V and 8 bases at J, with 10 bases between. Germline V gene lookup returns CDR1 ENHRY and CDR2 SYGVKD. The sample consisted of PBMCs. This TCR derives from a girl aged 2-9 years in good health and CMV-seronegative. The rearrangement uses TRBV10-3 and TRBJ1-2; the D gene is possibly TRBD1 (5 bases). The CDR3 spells CAISQGRGYTF. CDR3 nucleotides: TGTGCCATCAGCCAGGGAAGAGGCTACACCTTC.